This TCR beta chain was identified in a study of graft-versus-host responses after intestinal transplantation. Study-wide context: Multivisceral, liver-intestinal, or isolated intestinal grafts were transplanted into recipients. Following induction with anti-thymocyte globulin, all recipients were given tacrolimus and steroids for two to three years. The study's findings and limits: Peak circulating GvH clone levels tracked with early post-transplant HvG declines. Recipient marrow harbored GvH clones, some of which surfaced first in ileum or blood.

A word on this clone: Its antigen remains unidentified.

Sequencing used immunoSEQ multiplex PCR; TCRdb keeps in-frame clones, though not all of them. Of about 93,000 clones in the sample, approximately 92% were seen once. The CDR3 totals 15 residues. CDR1 is MRHNA and CDR2 is SNTAGT in the germline V gene. J gave up 6 bases and V 3 bases, and 6 bases lay outside the gene matches. The sequencing used unstimulated CD8+ T cells sorted from spleen or lymph node cells, collected before intestinal transplant. The genes are TRBV6-4 and TRBJ2-1; 9 bases line up with TRBD1. The source of this sequence is a human donor who received an intestinal transplant. In DNA form, the CDR3 reads TGTGCCAGCAGTGATCGGGACAGGGTGAGCAATGAGCAGTTCTTC. This encodes CASSDRDRVSNEQFF.